This TCR beta chain is from a study of OX40 agonist ivuxolimab in advanced cancers. Across the study: Two patients with cutaneous melanoma and one with hepatocellular carcinoma, three in total, showed partial responses. Broader study findings: At doses 0.1 to 3.0 mg/kg, CD4+ and CD8+ clones expanded.

Libraries were prepared by immunoSEQ multiplex PCR; TCRdb keeps only in-frame clonotypes and omits some of them. The table has roughly 53,000 clones, 79% seen once; the top ten hold approximately 2.3%. Remarks on this clone: The antigen is unknown.

The CDR3 has 14 residues. Losses at the gene ends were 5 bases for V and 9 bases for J; bases not matched to a gene: 12. Germline CDR1 reads LNHDA; CDR2 reads SQIVND (reference sequence). The genes are TRBV19 and TRBJ1-1; 7 bases agree with TRBD1. The sequences come from CD4+ or CD8+ T cells sorted from blood, collected in a trial of the OX40 agonist ivuxolimab. The receptor comes from an adult with an advanced solid tumor such as melanoma, head and neck, liver or kidney cancer. The CDR3 sequence is CASSPGQAAGKAFF. The CDR3 coding sequence is TGTGCCAGTAGTCCCGGACAGGCCGCCGGGAAAGCTTTCTTT.